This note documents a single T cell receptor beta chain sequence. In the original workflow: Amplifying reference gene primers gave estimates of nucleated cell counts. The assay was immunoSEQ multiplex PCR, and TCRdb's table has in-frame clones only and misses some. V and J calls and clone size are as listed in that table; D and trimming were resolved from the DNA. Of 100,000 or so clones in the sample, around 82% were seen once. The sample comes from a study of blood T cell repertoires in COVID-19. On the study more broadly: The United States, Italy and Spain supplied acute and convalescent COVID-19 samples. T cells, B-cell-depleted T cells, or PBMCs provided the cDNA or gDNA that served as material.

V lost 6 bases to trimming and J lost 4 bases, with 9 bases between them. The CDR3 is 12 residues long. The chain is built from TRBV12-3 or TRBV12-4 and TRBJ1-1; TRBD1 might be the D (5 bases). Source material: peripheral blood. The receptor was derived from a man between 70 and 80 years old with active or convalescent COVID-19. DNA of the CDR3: TGTGCCAGCAGCCCCCAGGGCACTGAAGCTTTCTTT. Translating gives CASSPQGTEAFF.